Each of the 15 T cell receptor beta chains below was sequenced from the same sample in a study of cytomegalovirus exposure and HLA in healthy donors. A multiplex PCR was run with 60 Vbeta primers and 13 Jbeta primers. Repertoires were generated with immunoSEQ multiplex PCR, while TCRdb's copy carries only in-frame clones and drops some. This repertoire shows 150,000 or so clones, over 70% found once; its top ten account for about 13%. Specimen: PBMCs. These receptors were collected from a man in his thirties or forties in good health and CMV-seropositive.

Remarks on this clone: The junction departs from the called germline gene at one end, perhaps through a read error. The chain has TRBV9 and TRBJ2-3, with a possible D match to TRBD1 (5 bases). The germline V gene encodes CDR1 SGDLS and CDR2 YYNGEE. This CDR3 has 13 residues. The chain's CDR3 is CASSVEAYGAVGF. DNA for the CDR3: TGTGCCAGCAGCGTAGAGGCCTATGGGGCGGTCGGTTTT.

This clone appeared once. The V and J genes are TRBV28 and TRBJ1-5, with 10 bases fitting TRBD1. The CDR3 is made up of 16 amino acids. V dropped 6 bases and J dropped 11; count of bases not matched to a gene: 16. In germline, CDR1 is MDHEN, CDR2 SYDVKM. The CDR3 coding sequence is TGTGCCAGCAGCCTTTGGGGGACAGGGGAAAAAGGGGCCCAGCATTTT. Its translation is CASSLWGTGEKGAQHF.

The chain carries TRBV4-1 and TRBJ2-7; 8 nucleotides line up with TRBD1. The germline V gene encodes CDR1 MGHRA and CDR2 YSYEKL. CDR3 length: 15 amino acids. The V segment lost 4 bases and the J segment 3 bases; nucleotides outside the gene matches: 8. For the CDR3, the DNA is TGCGCCAGCAGCCTCAATACAGGGGGAGACTACGAGCAGTACTTC. As protein: CASSLNTGGDYEQYF.

This clone has just a few counts. The genes are TRBV6-1 and TRBJ2-1; 11 nucleotides agree with TRBD2. Looked up from germline, CDR1 is MNHNS and CDR2 is SASEGT. The CDR3 totals 17 residues. Trimming cost V 3 bases and J 6 bases; bases outside gene matches: 10. CDR3 sequence (DNA): TGTGCCAGCAGTGATAGTAGCGGGAGGGCCTTGTCCAATGAGCAGTTCTTC. The encoded protein is CASSDSSGRALSNEQFF.

The CDR3 spells CASSLDGANTIYF. For the CDR3, the DNA is TGTGCCAGCAGTTTGGATGGGGCAAACACCATATATTTT. The chain uses TRBV28 and TRBJ1-3, with a possible D match to TRBD1 (5 bases). Deletions cut 3 bases from V and 6 bases from J, with 9 bases between. The CDR3 is 13 amino acids. Germline V gene lookup returns CDR1 MDHEN and CDR2 SYDVKM.

The chain has TRBV28 and TRBJ2-2; 8 positions match TRBD2. The CDR3 is made up of 17 amino acids. Germline V gene data show CDR1 as MDHEN and CDR2 as SYDVKM. With V trimmed by 7 bases and J by 4 bases, 14 bases remained unmatched. CDR3: CASNILGGVGATGELFF. DNA of the CDR3: TGTGCCAGCAACATTCTCGGGGGGGTCGGGGCCACCGGGGAGCTGTTTTTT.

The V call is TRBV9, the J call TRBJ2-3; 9 bases are shared with TRBD1. After removal of 2 bases from V and 6 bases from J, the junction contained 4 bases not matched to a gene. Per the germline V gene, CDR1 is SGDLS and CDR2 is YYNGEE. The CDR3 is 14 amino acids. In DNA form, the CDR3 reads TGTGCCAGCAGCGTCGGGACAGGGAAGGATACGCAGTATTTT. As protein: CASSVGTGKDTQYF.

This clone was counted a single time. The DNA for the CDR3 is TGTGCCACCGGACTAGCGGGATGGCCAAGGGAGACCCAGTACTTC. Residues: CATGLAGWPRETQYF. This sequence joins TRBV15 and TRBJ2-5; 12 bases match TRBD2. The CDR3 has 15 amino acids. J gave up 5 bases and V 8 bases, and 9 bases lay outside the gene matches. Germline V gene lookup returns CDR1 LNHNV and CDR2 YYDKDF (reference sequence).

V is TRBV5-1 and J is TRBJ2-1, with 8 bases fitting TRBD2. The CDR3 extends over 17 amino acids. The germline V gene encodes CDR1 SGHRS and CDR2 YFSETQ. Trimming removed 7 bases from V and 8 bases from J; junction bases left unmatched: 20. The chain's CDR3 is CASHLTPGREVIDEQFF. The CDR3 coding sequence is TGCGCCAGCCATCTCACCCCTGGGCGGGAGGTAATCGATGAGCAGTTCTTC.

This sequence joins TRBV6-1 and TRBJ2-2; D might be TRBD1 (5 bases). This CDR3 has 15 amino acids. Trimming removed 4 bases at V and 5 bases at J, with 14 bases between. Germline-derived CDR1 and CDR2 are MNHNS and SASEGT. The DNA for the CDR3 is TGTGCCAGCAGTGTGAGCAGGGTGTCTACCGGGGAGCTGTTTTTT. The encoded protein is CASSVSRVSTGELFF.

The genes are TRBV6-5 and TRBJ1-1, with 9 nucleotides matching TRBD1. The CDR3 has 16 residues. Per germline, CDR1 MNHEY and CDR2 SVGAGI. V shed 4 bases, J shed 5 bases, and the junction held 11 bases outside the gene matches. For the CDR3, the DNA is TGTGCCAGCAGTTCGAACCGGGACAGGGTAGAGACTGAAGCTTTCTTT. Amino acids: CASSSNRDRVETEAFF.

This chain links TRBV5-6 with TRBJ2-5, with TRBD2 matching over 12 bases. The J call could be wrong; TRBJ2-7 is a better fit for the DNA end. This CDR3 spans 13 amino acids. Germline V gene sequence: CDR1 SGHDT, CDR2 YYEEEE. Here the CDR3 reads CASRGLAGYEQYF. CDR3 DNA sequence: TGTGCCAGCAGGGGACTAGCGGGCTACGAGCAGTACTTC.

J is TRBJ1-6 and V is TRBV27, with D uncertain. The CDR3 has 13 amino acids. Trimming removed 8 bases at V and 10 bases at J, with 15 bases between. Germline CDR1 reads MNHEY; CDR2 reads SMNVEV (reference sequence). CDR3 sequence: CASGARGSSPLHF. The DNA for the CDR3 is TGTGCCAGCGGCGCCCGGGGATCCTCACCCCTCCACTTT.

The genes are TRBV25-1 and TRBJ2-5; 7 nucleotides align to TRBD2. V gave up 5 bases and J gave up 4 bases; unmatched junction bases: 4. The CDR3 has 13 amino acids. Germline V gives CDR1 MGHDK, CDR2 SYGVNS. The CDR3 sequence: CASSRAGRETQYF. The CDR3 region has the DNA TGTGCCAGCAGTCGAGCGGGGAGAGAGACCCAGTACTTC.

This clone was detected only a few times. The chain employs TRBV7-9 and TRBJ2-1, with D possibly matching TRBD2 (6 bases). CDR1 is SEHNR and CDR2 is FQNEAQ in the germline V gene (reference sequence). This CDR3 has 11 residues. The V and J ends lost 6 bases and 15 bases respectively, with 15 bases between them. This CDR3 is CASRLGREGFF. DNA of the CDR3: TGTGCCAGCAGGCTAGGGCGGGAAGGGTTCTTC.